This T cell receptor beta chain stems from a study of somatic mutations in cytotoxic T cells in rheumatoid arthritis. Overall study: The flow sorting of some V beta antibody-stained T-cell populations reached nearly 100% purity, and the sorted populations included V beta1+ cells sequenced for TCRB. Whole-study findings and limits: Compared with age-matched healthy controls, rheumatoid arthritis patients did not differ significantly in CD8+ T-cell clonality.

TCRdb's copy holds only in-frame clones and misses some; the assay was immunoSEQ multiplex PCR. The profile shows over 15,000 clones, roughly four fifths of them singletons. The CDR3 length is 12 residues. The germline gives CDR1 SGDLS, CDR2 YYNGEE. V was trimmed by 0 bases and J by 7 bases, leaving 4 bases between them. Only one count was recorded for this clone. The antigen remains unidentified. This clonotype originated in a man between 18 and 29 years old with rheumatoid arthritis. Material: CD8+ T cells sorted from blood. The chain joins TRBV9 to TRBJ2-2; D is unresolved. The CDR3 nucleotides read TGTGCCAGCAGCGTAGTGCTCGGGGAGCTGTTTTTT. It translates to CASSVVLGELFF.